The 23 T cell receptor beta chains below come from one sample, sequenced in a study of blood T cells in healthy people across ages. Combining a sample-barcoded 5' primer with a J-beta primer mix, a second PCR ran for roughly 6 to 12 cycles. TCRdb analysed the 5' RACE reads with MiXCR anew, one entry per CDR3 protein. In the table there are hundreds of thousands of distinct CDR3 sequences, roughly 24% of which are singletons. The sample was also reused in another study, on T cells of mothers and their children.

Source material: blood. All receptors derive from a boy aged 5-17 years in good health.

This clonotype was picked up a small number of times. This sequence joins TRBV15 and TRBJ1-2, with D uncertain. Germline V gives CDR1 LNHNV, CDR2 YYDKDF (reference sequence). CDR3 length: 15 residues. With 1 base removed from V and 2 bases from J, the gap between germline ends came to 11 bases. The CDR3 sequence is CATSRARLMNYGYTF. As DNA, the CDR3 is TGTGCCACCAGCAGAGCCCGCCTGATGAACTATGGCTACACCTTC.

The CDR3 loop reads CASSAPGQGGYEQYF. CDR3 nucleotide sequence: TGTGCCAGCAGCGCTCCGGGACAGGGAGGTTACGAGCAGTACTTC. V and J are TRBV7-2 and TRBJ2-7; 9 bases are shared with TRBD1. The V segment lost 5 bases and the J segment 4 bases; nucleotides outside the gene matches: 9. The germline V gene has CDR1 SGHTA and CDR2 FQGNSA. This CDR3 region has 15 residues.

There are a few counts of this clonotype. This chain joins TRBV9 and TRBJ1-4; D ambiguous. The CDR3 is made up of 14 amino acids. Germline V gene data show CDR1 as SGDLS and CDR2 as YYNGEE. With 3 bases removed from V and 8 bases from J, the gap between germline ends came to 14 bases. The CDR3 protein is CASSDGSLREKLFF. The CDR3 coding sequence is TGTGCCAGCAGCGACGGATCCCTGAGGGAAAAACTGTTTTTT.

The CDR3 DNA is TGTGCCAGCAGTTATTGGCGGGGCTATCAGCCCCAGCATTTT. Its translation is CASSYWRGYQPQHF. The chain links TRBV28 to TRBJ1-5, with D perhaps TRBD1 (5 bases). Germline V gene sequence: CDR1 MDHEN, CDR2 SYDVKM. The CDR3 is 14 residues long. The ends were cut back, 4 bases at V and 5 bases at J, with 12 bases in the middle. The variable domain in full, with the rest retrieved from reference TRBV28 and TRBJ1-5, is DVKVTQSSRYLVKRTGEKVFLECVQDMDHENMFWYRQDPGLGLRLIYFSYDVKMKEKGDIPEGYSVSREKKERFSLILESASTNQTSMYLCASSYWRGYQPQHFGDGTRLSIL.

A few counts support this clonotype. The V call is TRBV19, the J call TRBJ1-2; 9 nucleotides match TRBD1. This CDR3 has 15 residues. The germline gives CDR1 LNHDA, CDR2 SQIVND (reference sequence). Unmatched junction bases numbered 5, after V lost 5 bases and J lost 1 base. In nucleotides, the CDR3 is TGTGCCAGTAGTTACCGGGACAGGGTTAACTATGGCTACACCTTC. This translates into CASSYRDRVNYGYTF. Combining the CDR3 with reference TRBV19 and TRBJ1-2 gives the whole variable domain DGGITQSPKYLFRKEGQNVTLSCEQNLNHDAMYWYRQDPGQGLRLIYYSQIVNDFQKGDIAEGYSVSREKKESFPLTVTSAQKNPTAFYLCASSYRDRVNYGYTFGSGTRLTVV.

The chain employs TRBV5-1 and TRBJ1-4, with TRBD1 identical over 7 bases. The CDR3 spans 14 residues. V was clipped by 3 bases and J by 4 bases; unmatched bases: 3. Germline CDR1 and CDR2: SGHRS and YFSETQ. CDR3 protein: CASSSTGDNEKLFF. Here the CDR3 DNA reads TGCGCCAGCAGCTCCACAGGGGATAATGAAAAACTGTTTTTT.

As DNA, the CDR3 is TGTGCCAGCAGCTTAGATCCACCGGGCACCATCCACGAGCAGTACTTC. This gives the protein CASSLDPPGTIHEQYF. This sequence joins TRBV7-2 and TRBJ2-7, with no clear D. This CDR3 has 16 amino acids. Looked up from germline, CDR1 is SGHTA and CDR2 is FQGNSA. Trimming took 1 base from V and 5 from J, leaving 18 bases between them.

This clonotype was counted between two and nine times. The gene calls are TRBV20-1 and TRBJ2-7; 7 positions agree with TRBD2. V lost 0 bases, J lost 7 bases, and 9 bases stayed unmatched. Germline V gene data show CDR1 as DFQATT and CDR2 as SNEGSKA (reference sequence). The CDR3 runs 14 residues. Written as DNA, the CDR3 is TGCAGTGCTAGAGATCCCGGGGGGTTAGGTGAGCAGTACTTC. Translated, it gives CSARDPGGLGEQYF.

The chain employs TRBV12-3 or TRBV12-4 and TRBJ2-5, with 9 nucleotides matching TRBD2. J was trimmed by 5 bases and V by 5 bases; bases with no gene match: 12. The CDR3 is 16 amino acids. The CDR3 nucleotides read TGTGCCAGCAGTCCCGCTGGGCGGGGGGGCAAGGAGACCCAGTACTTC. Protein product: CASSPAGRGGKETQYF.

J is TRBJ2-5 and V is TRBV7-3; 8 positions match TRBD2. Gene TRBJ2-1 matches the end of the DNA better, so the J call may be wrong. The CDR3 loop spans 14 amino acids. CDR1 and CDR2 from the germline V gene are SGHTA and FQGTGA. The chain's CDR3 is CASSPGLGNNEQFF. The DNA for the CDR3 is TGTGCCAGCAGCCCGGGACTAGGGAACAATGAGCAGTTCTTC.

DNA of the CDR3: TGTGCCAGCAGTTTCCGGGTTAAGACTGAAGCTTTCTTT. Translation gives CASSFRVKTEAFF. J is TRBJ1-1 and V is TRBV12-3 or TRBV12-4; the D is unclear. Trimming left V 3 bases short and J 5 bases short, with 10 bases between. The CDR3 spans 13 residues.

CDR3 in amino acids: CASSLALGTSDLNEQFF. The CDR3 bases are TGCGCCAGCAGCTTGGCACTAGGGACTAGCGATTTAAATGAGCAGTTCTTC. The chain has TRBV5-1 and TRBJ2-1; 10 positions match TRBD2. This CDR3 spans 17 amino acids. Germline V gene lookup returns CDR1 SGHRS and CDR2 YFSETQ. J was trimmed by 7 bases and V by 0 bases; bases with no gene match: 10.

This clonotype was seen ten or more times. The CDR3, as DNA: TGCAGCGTTGAAGGGGTCCGGCAGTTCTTC. Translating it yields CSVEGVRQFF. V usage is TRBV29-1 and J usage is TRBJ2-1; D gene uncertain. Trimming cost V 1 base and J 12 bases, with 7 bases left between them. Germline values: CDR1 SQVTM, CDR2 ANQGSEA. The CDR3 is 10 amino acids.

This clonotype was recorded a few times. This rearrangement joins TRBV13 to TRBJ2-7; 7 positions agree with TRBD1. The CDR3 is 13 amino acids. CDR1 is PRHDT, CDR2 FYEKMQ, per germline (reference sequence). The trim removed 6 bases at V and 5 bases at J, leaving 7 bases unmatched. The CDR3 is CASSPRQGNEQYF. The CDR3 DNA follows: TGTGCCAGCAGTCCTAGACAGGGTAACGAGCAGTACTTC. The full variable domain, its missing parts supplied by reference TRBV13 and TRBJ2-7, is AAGVIQSPRHLIKEKRETATLKCYPIPRHDTVYWYQQGPGQDPQFLISFYEKMQSDKGSIPDRFSAQQFSDYHSELNMSSLELGDSALYFCASSPRQGNEQYFGPGTRLTVT.

CDR3 amino acids: CASSQDAVKETQYF. The CDR3 DNA reads as TGCGCCAGCAGCCAAGATGCAGTTAAAGAGACCCAGTACTTC. V gene TRBV4-3 combines with J gene TRBJ2-5; D is unresolved. Trimming shortened V by 0 bases and J by 3 bases, and 8 bases separated the two germline ends. The CDR3 has 14 residues. Germline lookup yields CDR1 LGHNA and CDR2 YSLEER.

This clonotype turned up a few times. The chain combines TRBV10-2 with TRBJ2-2; the D call may be TRBD1 or TRBD2 (7 bases each). In germline, CDR1 is WSHSY, CDR2 SAAADI. The CDR3 has 14 amino acids. V dropped 8 bases and J dropped 6 bases, with 16 bases sitting between them. The chain's CDR3 is CASRSTGRAGELFF. CDR3 in DNA: TGCGCCAGCCGTTCGACAGGGAGGGCCGGGGAGCTGTTTTTT.

There are a few counts of this clonotype. V and J are TRBV4-1 and TRBJ2-5, with 9 nucleotides matching TRBD2. Unmatched junction bases numbered 11, after V lost 4 bases and J lost 5 bases. Germline assignment: CDR1 MGHRA and CDR2 YSYEKL. The CDR3 spans 16 residues. CDR3 DNA sequence: TGCGCCAGCAGCCCCGAACTAGCGGGCCCCGGGGAGACCCAGTACTTC. It translates to CASSPELAGPGETQYF.

V and J are TRBV20-1 and TRBJ1-2; tentatively, D is TRBD1 (6 bases). Trimming left V 6 bases short and J 7 bases short, with 15 bases between. There are 12 residues in the CDR3. Germline values: CDR1 DFQATT, CDR2 SNEGSKA (reference sequence). The CDR3 spells CSAAVGGGGYTF. The DNA for the CDR3 is TGCAGTGCGGCCGTAGGGGGGGGTGGCTACACCTTC.

The sample holds a few counts of this clonotype. Mismatch with germline at one junction end may stem from a read error. This chain links TRBV6-5 with TRBJ1-6; TRBD1 agrees at 7 bases. CDR1 is MNHEY and CDR2 is SVGAGI in the germline V gene. This CDR3 has 14 residues. CDR3 coding DNA: TGTGCCAGCACTTTCCAGGGGGATAATCCACCCCTCCACTTT. This translates into CASTFQGDNPPLHF.

This clonotype was found many times. This sequence joins TRBV18 and TRBJ2-2, with 9 bases identical to TRBD1. This CDR3 contains 16 residues. V shed 4 bases, J shed 5 bases, and the junction held 8 bases outside the gene matches. The germline CDR1 and CDR2 sequences are KGHSH and LQKENI. The CDR3 DNA reads as TGTGCCAGCTCACGGGAACAGGGGGCGAGGACCGGGGAGCTGTTTTTT. This translates into CASSREQGARTGELFF.

The chain has TRBV10-3 and TRBJ1-5, with D maybe TRBD1 (5 bases). CDR1 is ENHRY, CDR2 SYGVKD, per germline. The CDR3 covers 13 residues. V lost 2 bases and J lost 5, with 7 bases in between. The CDR3 spells CAISEGADQPQHF. CDR3 nucleotides: TGTGCCATCAGTGAGGGGGCCGATCAGCCCCAGCATTTT.

This clonotype has a handful of counts. The V call is TRBV12-3 or TRBV12-4, the J call TRBJ1-4, with no clear D. V was shortened by 7 bases and J by 12 bases, with 12 bases between the two germline ends. This CDR3 is 11 amino acids long. CDR3 loop: CASTSGVELFF. The CDR3 DNA sequence: TGTGCCAGCACCTCCGGGGTAGAACTGTTTTTT.

This clonotype has only a few counts. The chain has TRBV9 and TRBJ2-1, with 7 bases lining up with TRBD2. Trimming at V came to 2 bases and at J to 6 bases, leaving 8 bases not matched to a gene. The CDR3 runs to 15 residues. The V gene's germline CDR1 is SGDLS and CDR2 YYNGEE. The CDR3 coding sequence is TGTGCCAGCAGCGTTGCTAGCGGCGGATTCAATGAGCAGTTCTTC. Its translation is CASSVASGGFNEQFF.